This entry is about one T cell receptor beta chain. This sample stems from a study of OX40 agonist ivuxolimab in advanced cancers. This table comes from immunoSEQ multiplex PCR, and its TCRdb copy is limited to in-frame clones, with some not included. This sample carries under 40,000 clones, under 85% of them seen once, and the ten largest clones take about 13%. Germline V gene data show CDR1 as SGDLS and CDR2 as YYNGEE. There are 13 residues in the CDR3. The germline V and J ends were trimmed by 4 bases and 5 bases, with 12 bases remaining between them. The TCR comes from an adult with an advanced solid tumor such as melanoma, head and neck, liver or kidney cancer. The sample was CD4+ or CD8+ T cells sorted from blood, taken in a trial of the OX40 agonist ivuxolimab. The chain recombines TRBV9 with TRBJ1-2; D may be TRBD1 (5 bases). Written as DNA, the CDR3 is TGTGCCAGCAGCCGGGGGGGTCTATATGGCTACACCTTC. It translates to CASSRGGLYGYTF.